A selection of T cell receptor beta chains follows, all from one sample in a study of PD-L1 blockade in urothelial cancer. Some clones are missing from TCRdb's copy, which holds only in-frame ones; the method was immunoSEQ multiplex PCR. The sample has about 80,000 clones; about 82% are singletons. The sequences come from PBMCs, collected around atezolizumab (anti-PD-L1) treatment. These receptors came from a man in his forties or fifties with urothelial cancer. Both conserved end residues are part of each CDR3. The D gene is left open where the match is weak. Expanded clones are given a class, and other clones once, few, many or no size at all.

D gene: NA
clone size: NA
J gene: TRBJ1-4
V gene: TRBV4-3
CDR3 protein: CASSQDRSGGGNEKLFF
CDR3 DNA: TGCGCCAGCAGCCAAGATCGGTCGGGGGGAGGAAATGAAAAACTGTTTTTT

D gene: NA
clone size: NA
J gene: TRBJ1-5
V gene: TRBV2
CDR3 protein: CASSESSGYGDQPQHF
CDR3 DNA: TGTGCCAGCAGTGAATCTTCAGGGTACGGAGATCAGCCCCAGCATTTT

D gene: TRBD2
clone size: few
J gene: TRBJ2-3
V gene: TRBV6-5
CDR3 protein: CASSPGLAGADTQYF
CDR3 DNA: TGTGCCAGCAGCCCCGGACTAGCGGGAGCAGATACGCAGTATTTT

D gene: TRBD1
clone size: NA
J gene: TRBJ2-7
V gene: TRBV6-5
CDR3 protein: CASSYSTGGVGEQYF
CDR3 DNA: TGTGCCAGCAGTTACAGTACAGGGGGAGTGGGCGAGCAGTACTTC

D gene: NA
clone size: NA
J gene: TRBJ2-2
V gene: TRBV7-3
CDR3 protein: CASSLERAGELFF
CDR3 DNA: TGTGCCAGCAGCTTAGAGAGGGCCGGGGAGCTGTTTTTT

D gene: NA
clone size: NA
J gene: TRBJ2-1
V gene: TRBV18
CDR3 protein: CASSPPGMRGYNEQFF
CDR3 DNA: TGTGCCAGCTCACCACCGGGAATGCGGGGATACAATGAGCAGTTCTTC

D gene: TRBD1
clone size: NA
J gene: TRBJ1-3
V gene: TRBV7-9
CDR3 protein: CASSVYGQGPSGNTIYF
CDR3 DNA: TGTGCCAGCAGCGTATACGGACAGGGACCCTCTGGAAACACCATATATTTT

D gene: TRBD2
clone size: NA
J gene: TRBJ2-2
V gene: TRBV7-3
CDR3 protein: CASSPGTSSTGELFF
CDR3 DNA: TGTGCCAGCAGCCCAGGGACTAGCAGCACCGGGGAGCTGTTTTTT

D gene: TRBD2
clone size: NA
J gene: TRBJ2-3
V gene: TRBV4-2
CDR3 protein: CASSPRTSGISTDTQYF
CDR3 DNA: TGTGCCAGCAGCCCTCGGACTAGCGGAATCAGCACAGATACGCAGTATTTT

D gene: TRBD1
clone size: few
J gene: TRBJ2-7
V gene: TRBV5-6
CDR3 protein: CASRRGQGFHEQYF
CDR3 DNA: TGTGCCAGCAGGCGGGGACAGGGGTTCCACGAGCAGTACTTC

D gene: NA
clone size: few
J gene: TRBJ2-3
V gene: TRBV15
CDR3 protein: CATSRVLTGSDTQYF
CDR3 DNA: TGTGCCACCAGCAGAGTATTGACAGGTTCAGATACGCAGTATTTT

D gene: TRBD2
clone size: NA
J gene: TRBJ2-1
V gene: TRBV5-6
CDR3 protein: CASSLPGRAYNEQFF
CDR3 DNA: TGTGCCAGCAGCTTGCCGGGGAGGGCCTACAATGAGCAGTTCTTC

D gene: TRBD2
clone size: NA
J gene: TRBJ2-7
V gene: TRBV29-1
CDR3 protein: CSSGTSGSYEQYF
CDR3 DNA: TGCAGCTCGGGGACTAGCGGTTCCTACGAGCAGTACTTC

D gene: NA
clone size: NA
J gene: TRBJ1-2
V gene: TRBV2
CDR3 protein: CASSFEYGYTF
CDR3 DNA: TGTGCCAGCAGCTTCGAGTATGGCTACACCTTC

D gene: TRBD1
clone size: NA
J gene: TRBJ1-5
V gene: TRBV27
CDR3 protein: CASSPGTGRDQPQHF
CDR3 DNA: TGTGCCAGCAGTCCCGGGACAGGGCGGGATCAGCCCCAGCATTTT

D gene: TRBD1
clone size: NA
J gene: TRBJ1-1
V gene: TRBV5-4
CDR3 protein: CASSYDRGGTEAFF
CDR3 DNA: TGTGCCAGCAGCTACGACAGGGGCGGCACTGAAGCTTTCTTT

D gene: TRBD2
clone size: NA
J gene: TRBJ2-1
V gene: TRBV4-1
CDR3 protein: CASSQTPHGAGGNNEQFF
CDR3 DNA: TGCGCCAGCAGCCAAACCCCCCATGGAGCGGGAGGGAACAATGAGCAGTTCTTC

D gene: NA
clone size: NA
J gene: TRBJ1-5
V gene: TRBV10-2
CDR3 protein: CASSDSYQPQHF
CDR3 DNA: TGCGCCAGCAGCGACAGTTATCAGCCCCAGCATTTT

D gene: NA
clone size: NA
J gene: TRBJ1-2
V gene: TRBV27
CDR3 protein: CASSLSGENGYTF
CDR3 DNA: TGTGCCAGCAGTTTGTCAGGGGAGAATGGCTACACCTTC

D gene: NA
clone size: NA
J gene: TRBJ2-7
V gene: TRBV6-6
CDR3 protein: CASSYPGRGVREQYF
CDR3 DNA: TGTGCCAGCAGTTACCCGGGGAGGGGGGTTCGCGAGCAGTACTTC

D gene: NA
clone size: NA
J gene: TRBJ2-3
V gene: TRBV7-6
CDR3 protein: CASSLSHTDTQYF
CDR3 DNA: TGTGCCAGCAGCCTAAGTCACACAGATACGCAGTATTTT

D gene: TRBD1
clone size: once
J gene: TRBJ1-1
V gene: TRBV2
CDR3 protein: CASSTGTENTEAFF
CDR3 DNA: TGTGCCAGCAGCACCGGGACAGAGAACACTGAAGCTTTCTTT

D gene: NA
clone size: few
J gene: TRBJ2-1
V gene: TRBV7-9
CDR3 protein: CASSGRASYNEQFF
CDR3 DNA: TGTGCCAGCTCCGGCAGGGCCTCCTACAATGAGCAGTTCTTC

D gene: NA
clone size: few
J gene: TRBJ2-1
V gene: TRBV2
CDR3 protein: CASVRGGVGYNEQFF
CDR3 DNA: TGTGCCAGCGTTCGAGGGGGAGTGGGCTACAATGAGCAGTTCTTC

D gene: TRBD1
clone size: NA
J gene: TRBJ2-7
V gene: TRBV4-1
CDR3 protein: CASSRGGQDYEQYF
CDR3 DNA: TGCGCCAGCAGCCGAGGGGGACAGGACTACGAGCAGTACTTC

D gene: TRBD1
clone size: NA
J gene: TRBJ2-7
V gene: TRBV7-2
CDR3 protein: CASTGTGRSEQYF
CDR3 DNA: TGTGCCAGCACCGGGACAGGCCGATCCGAGCAGTACTTC

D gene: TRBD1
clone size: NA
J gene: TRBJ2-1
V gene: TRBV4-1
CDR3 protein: CASSQKGTGGSYNEQFF
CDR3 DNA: TGCGCCAGCAGCCAAAAAGGGACAGGGGGCTCCTACAATGAGCAGTTCTTC

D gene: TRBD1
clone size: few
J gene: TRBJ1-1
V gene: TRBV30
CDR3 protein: CAWRRGQLGTEAFF
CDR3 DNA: TGTGCCTGGAGGAGGGGACAGCTAGGGACTGAAGCTTTCTTT

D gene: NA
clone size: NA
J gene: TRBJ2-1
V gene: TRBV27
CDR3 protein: CASKIDWIYNEQFF
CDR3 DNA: TGTGCCAGCAAGATTGACTGGATCTACAATGAGCAGTTCTTC

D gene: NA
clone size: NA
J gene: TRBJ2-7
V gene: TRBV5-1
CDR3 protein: CASSSTEFYEQYF
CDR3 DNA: TGCGCCAGCAGCTCGACAGAGTTCTACGAGCAGTACTTC

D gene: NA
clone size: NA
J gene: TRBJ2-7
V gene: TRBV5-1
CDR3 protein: CASSLVASGEQYF
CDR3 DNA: TGCGCCAGCAGCTTGGTAGCTTCGGGGGAGCAGTACTTC

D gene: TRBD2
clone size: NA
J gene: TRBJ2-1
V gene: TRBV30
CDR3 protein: CAWSIRSGGSYNEQFF
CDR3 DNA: TGTGCCTGGAGTATACGTAGCGGGGGTTCCTACAATGAGCAGTTCTTC